The source of this T cell receptor (beta chain) is a study of T cells in Graves' hyperthyroidism and ophthalmopathy. Regarding the study as a whole: Most thyroid clonotypes that were expanded above 0.001 also turned up in blood. The model foresaw ophthalmopathy a median about 6.1 months prior to onset.

Turning to this clonotype: Its antigen is as yet unknown. Its ends do not fully match the called genes, so a read error is possible.

Patients having uncontrolled infection, another autoimmune disease, pregnancy or lactation were not included. Amplified TCR beta CDR3 regions derived from RNA transcripts. An initial round of RT-PCR targeting the TCR CDR3 relied on the HTBI primer set. TCRdb used MiXCR to reprocess the multiplex PCR reads, holding one entry per CDR3 protein. The table has approximately 360,000 distinct CDR3 sequences, roughly 25% seen once. CDR3 length: 16 amino acids. From germline, CDR1 is SEHNR and CDR2 FQNEAQ (reference sequence). V is TRBV7-9 and J is TRBJ2-4, with D possibly matching TRBD2 (5 bases). Material: blood. This receptor was obtained from a man in his fifties or sixties with Graves' hyperthyroidism. The CDR3 loop is CVSSPQRVGAKNIQYF. The CDR3 bases are TGTGTCAGCAGCCCGCAGAGGGTCGGGGCCAAAAACATTCAGTACTTC.